This T cell receptor beta chain was obtained from a study of OX40 agonist ivuxolimab in advanced cancers. In the study overall: Every 2 weeks, patients got intravenous ivuxolimab at one of six dose levels (0.01-10 mg/kg). Overall study results and limits: Among the lowest peripheral clonal expansion occurred in 0.1-3.0 mg/kg partial responders.

Patients with a history of autoimmune disease or on systemic immunosuppression were excluded. With regard to this clone: Its specificity is unknown.

Measured with immunoSEQ multiplex PCR; TCRdb has only the in-frame clones, and not every one. The sample includes about 150,000 clones, just over 90% of them seen just once. This CDR3 region has 15 residues. CDR1 is SEHNR and CDR2 is FQNEAQ in the germline V gene (reference sequence). Trimming removed 5 bases from V and 3 bases from J, with 17 bases in between. The source is an adult with an advanced solid tumor such as melanoma, head and neck, liver or kidney cancer. The chain recombines TRBV7-9 with TRBJ2-7, with D perhaps matching TRBD2 (5 bases). The sequencing used CD4+ or CD8+ T cells sorted from blood, collected in a trial of the OX40 agonist ivuxolimab. The CDR3 protein is CASSPRPGSDYEQYF. DNA of the CDR3: TGTGCCAGCAGCCCGCGCCCTGGTAGCGACTACGAGCAGTACTTC.